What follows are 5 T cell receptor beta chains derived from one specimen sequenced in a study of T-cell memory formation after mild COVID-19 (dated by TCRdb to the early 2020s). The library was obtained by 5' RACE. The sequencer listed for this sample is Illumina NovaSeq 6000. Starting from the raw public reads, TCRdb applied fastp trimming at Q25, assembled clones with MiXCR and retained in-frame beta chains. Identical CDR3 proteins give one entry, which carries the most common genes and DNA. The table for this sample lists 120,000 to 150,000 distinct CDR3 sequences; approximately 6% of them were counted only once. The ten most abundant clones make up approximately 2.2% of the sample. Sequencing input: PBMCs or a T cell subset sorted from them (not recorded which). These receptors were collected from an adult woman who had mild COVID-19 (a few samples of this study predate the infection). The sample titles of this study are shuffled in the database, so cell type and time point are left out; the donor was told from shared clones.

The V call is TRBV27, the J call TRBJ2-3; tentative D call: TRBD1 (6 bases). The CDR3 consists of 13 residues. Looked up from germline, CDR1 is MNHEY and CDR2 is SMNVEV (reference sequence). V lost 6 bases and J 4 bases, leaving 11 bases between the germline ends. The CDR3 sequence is CASRTKGADTQYF. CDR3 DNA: TGTGCCAGCAGAACTAAGGGGGCAGATACGCAGTATTTT.

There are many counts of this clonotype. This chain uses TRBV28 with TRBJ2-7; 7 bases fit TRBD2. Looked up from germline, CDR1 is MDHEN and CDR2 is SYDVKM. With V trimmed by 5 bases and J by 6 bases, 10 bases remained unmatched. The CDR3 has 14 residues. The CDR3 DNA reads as TGTGCCAGCAGTCTCAGCGGGATAAAGGCCGAGCAGTACTTC. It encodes CASSLSGIKAEQYF.

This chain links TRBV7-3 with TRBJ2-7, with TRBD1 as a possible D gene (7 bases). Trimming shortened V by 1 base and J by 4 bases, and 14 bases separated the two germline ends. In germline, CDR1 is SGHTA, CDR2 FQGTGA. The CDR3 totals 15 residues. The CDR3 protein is CASSLRGDRIYEQYF. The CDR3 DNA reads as TGTGCCAGCAGCTTAAGGGGGGACAGAATTTACGAGCAGTACTTC.

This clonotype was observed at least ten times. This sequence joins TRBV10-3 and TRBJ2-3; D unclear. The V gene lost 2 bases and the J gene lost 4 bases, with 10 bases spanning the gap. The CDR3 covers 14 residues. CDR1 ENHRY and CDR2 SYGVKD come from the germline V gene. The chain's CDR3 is CAISERAIADTQYF. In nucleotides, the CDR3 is TGTGCCATCAGTGAGAGGGCTATCGCAGATACGCAGTATTTT.

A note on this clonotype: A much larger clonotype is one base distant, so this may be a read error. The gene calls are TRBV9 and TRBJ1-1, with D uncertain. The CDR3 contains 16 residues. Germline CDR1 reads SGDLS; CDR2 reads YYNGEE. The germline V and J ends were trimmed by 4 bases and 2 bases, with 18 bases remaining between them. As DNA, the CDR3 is TGTGCCAGCAGCCCCCAACCCAGTGGCTCTAACACTGAAGCTTTCTTT. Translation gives CASSPQPSGSNTEAFF.